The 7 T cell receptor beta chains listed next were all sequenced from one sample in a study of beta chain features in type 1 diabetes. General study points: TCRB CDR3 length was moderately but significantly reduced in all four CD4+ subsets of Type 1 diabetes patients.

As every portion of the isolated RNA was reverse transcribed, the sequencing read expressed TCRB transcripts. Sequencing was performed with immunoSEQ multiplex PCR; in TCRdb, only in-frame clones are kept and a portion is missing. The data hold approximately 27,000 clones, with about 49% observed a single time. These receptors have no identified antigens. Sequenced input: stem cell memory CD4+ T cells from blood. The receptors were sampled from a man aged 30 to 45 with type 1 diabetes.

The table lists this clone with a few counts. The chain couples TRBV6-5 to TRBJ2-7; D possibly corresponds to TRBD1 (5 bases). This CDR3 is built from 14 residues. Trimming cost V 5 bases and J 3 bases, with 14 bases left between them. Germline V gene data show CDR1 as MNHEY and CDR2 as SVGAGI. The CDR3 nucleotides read TGTGCCAGCAGTCAACAAGGGGTGGTCTACGAGCAGTACTTC. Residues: CASSQQGVVYEQYF.

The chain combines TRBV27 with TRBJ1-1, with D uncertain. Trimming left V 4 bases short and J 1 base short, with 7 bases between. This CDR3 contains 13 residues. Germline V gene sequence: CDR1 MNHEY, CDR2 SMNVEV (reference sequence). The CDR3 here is CASSSTENTEAFF. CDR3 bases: TGTGCCAGCAGTTCAACAGAGAACACTGAAGCTTTCTTT.

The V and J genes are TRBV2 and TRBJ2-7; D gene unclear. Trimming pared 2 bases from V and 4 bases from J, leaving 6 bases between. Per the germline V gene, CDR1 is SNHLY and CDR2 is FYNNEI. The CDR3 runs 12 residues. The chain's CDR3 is CASSERGYEQYF. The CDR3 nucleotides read TGTGCCAGCAGTGAAAGAGGATACGAGCAGTACTTC.

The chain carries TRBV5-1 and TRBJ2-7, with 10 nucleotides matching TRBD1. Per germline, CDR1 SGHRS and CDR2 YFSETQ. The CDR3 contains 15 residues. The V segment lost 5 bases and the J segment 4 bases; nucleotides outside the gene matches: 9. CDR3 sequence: CASSRDRGPSYEQYF. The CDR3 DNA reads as TGCGCCAGCAGTCGCGACAGGGGGCCCTCTTACGAGCAGTACTTC. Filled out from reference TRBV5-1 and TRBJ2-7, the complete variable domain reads KAGVTQTPRYLIKTRGQQVTLSCSPISGHRSVSWYQQTPGQGLQFLFEYFSETQRNKGNFPGRFSGRQFSNSRSEMNVSTLELGDSALYLCASSRDRGPSYEQYFGPGTRLTVT.

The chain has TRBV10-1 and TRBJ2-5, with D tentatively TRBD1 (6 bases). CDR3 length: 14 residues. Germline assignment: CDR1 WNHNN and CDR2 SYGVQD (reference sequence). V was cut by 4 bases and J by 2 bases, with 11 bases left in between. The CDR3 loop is CASSANRVQETQYF. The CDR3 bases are TGCGCCAGCAGTGCGAACAGGGTACAAGAGACCCAGTACTTC.

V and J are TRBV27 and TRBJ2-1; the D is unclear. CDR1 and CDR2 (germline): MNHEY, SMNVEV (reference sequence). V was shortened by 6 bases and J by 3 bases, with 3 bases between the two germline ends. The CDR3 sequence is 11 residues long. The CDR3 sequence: CASSNYNEQFF. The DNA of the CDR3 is TGTGCCAGCAGCAACTACAATGAGCAGTTCTTC.

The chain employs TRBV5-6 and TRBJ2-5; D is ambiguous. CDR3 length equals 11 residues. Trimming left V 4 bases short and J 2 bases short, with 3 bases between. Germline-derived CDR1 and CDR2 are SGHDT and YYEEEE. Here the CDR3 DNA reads TGTGCCAGCAGCCGTCAAGAGACCCAGTACTTC. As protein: CASSRQETQYF.